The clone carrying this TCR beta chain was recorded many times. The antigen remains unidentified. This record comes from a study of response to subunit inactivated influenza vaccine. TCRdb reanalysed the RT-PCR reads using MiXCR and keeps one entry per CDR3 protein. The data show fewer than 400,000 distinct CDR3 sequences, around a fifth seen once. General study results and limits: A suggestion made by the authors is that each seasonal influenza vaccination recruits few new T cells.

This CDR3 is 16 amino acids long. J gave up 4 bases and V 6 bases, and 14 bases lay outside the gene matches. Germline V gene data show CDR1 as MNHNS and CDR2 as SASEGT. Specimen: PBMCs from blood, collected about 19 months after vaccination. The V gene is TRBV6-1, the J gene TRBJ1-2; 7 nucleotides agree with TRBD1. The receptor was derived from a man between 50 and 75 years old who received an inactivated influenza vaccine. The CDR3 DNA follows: TGTGCCAGCAGCGGAGGGACAGCCTTTAGCACCTATGGCTACACCTTC. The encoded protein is CASSGGTAFSTYGYTF.